This T cell receptor (beta chain) appears in the sequencing data of a study of blood T cell repertoires in COVID-19. Study context: COVID-19 samples from acute and convalescent phases originated in the United States, Italy and Spain.

Generated by immunoSEQ multiplex PCR, the TCRdb table keeps only in-frame clones and is missing some. The sample holds about 200,000 clones; more than 80% are singletons and the top ten take 2.2%. Germline lookup yields CDR1 SGHAT and CDR2 FQNNGV. After removal of 6 bases from V and 0 bases from J, the junction contained 4 bases not matched to a gene. The CDR3 spans 14 residues. The sequenced sample consisted of peripheral blood. The V gene is TRBV11-2, the J gene TRBJ2-7; 8 bases agree with TRBD1. The source is a man between 25 and 39 years old who had recovered from COVID-19. DNA of the CDR3: TGTGCCAGCAGACCTACAGGGGGCTCCTACGAGCAGTACTTC. Amino acid sequence: CASRPTGGSYEQYF. The variable domain in full, with the rest retrieved from reference TRBV11-2 and TRBJ2-7, is EAGVAQSPRYKIIEKRQSVAFWCNPISGHATLYWYQQILGQGPKLLIQFQNNGVVDDSQLPKDRFSAERLKGVDSTLKIQPAKLEDSAVYLCASRPTGGSYEQYFGPGTRLTVT.